The 14 T cell receptor beta chains below all came from one sample that was sequenced in a study of metastatic and nonmetastatic thyroid tumors. MiXCR was used by TCRdb to re-call the PCR reads. The repertoire has about 92,000 clones, around 14% of them found once; the top ten carry about 3.6%. Thyroid surgery was preceded by no treatment in any patient. Sequencing was carried out using blood. These receptors were obtained from a female donor with papillary thyroid cancer or a benign thyroid nodule (not recorded which). Some clones in this sample may be carry-over from other donors' samples.

In this sample, this clone turned up many times. V is TRBV12-3 or TRBV12-4 and J is TRBJ1-5; D ambiguous. The CDR3 spans 13 residues. Trimming stripped 1 base from V and 8 bases from J, with 9 bases between. For the CDR3, the DNA is TGTGCCAGCAGTTTAGAGTGGAGAAAGCCCCAGCATTTT. The encoded protein is CASSLEWRKPQHF.

This clone appeared many times. A read error may be the cause here, since a much bigger clone is one base away. The rearrangement uses TRBV13 and TRBJ2-3, with D uncertain. Germline V lookup: CDR1 PRHDT, CDR2 FYEKMQ (reference sequence). The CDR3 runs 11 residues. The V end was cut by 3 bases, the J end by 2 bases, with 0 bases between. CDR3 sequence reads: CASSFTDTQYF. Here the CDR3 DNA reads TGTGCCAGCAGCTTCACAGATACGCAGTATTTT.

The sample holds many counts of this clone. The chain recombines TRBV27 with TRBJ1-2, with 8 bases matching TRBD1. With V trimmed by 5 bases and J by 4 bases, 6 bases remained unmatched. The CDR3 length is 14 residues. Germline V gives CDR1 MNHEY, CDR2 SMNVEV (reference sequence). CDR3 amino acids: CASSLQGAGYGYTF. The CDR3 coding sequence is TGTGCCAGCAGTCTTCAGGGGGCGGGCTATGGCTACACCTTC.

This clone has ten or more counts. The genes are TRBV7-2 and TRBJ1-5; tentatively, D is TRBD1 (5 bases). Germline lookup yields CDR1 SGHTA and CDR2 FQGNSA. This CDR3 has 14 amino acids. The ends were cut back, 5 bases at V and 7 bases at J, with 15 bases in the middle. The chain's CDR3 is CASSPSEGVQPQHF. The CDR3 coding sequence is TGTGCCAGCAGCCCCTCAGAAGGGGTGCAGCCCCAGCATTTT.

This clone showed up many times. This chain links TRBV9 with TRBJ2-2, with TRBD1 matching 11 bases. The length of the CDR3 is 16 residues. V was pared by 4 bases and J by 4 bases, with 6 bases of the junction left unmatched. Germline V gives CDR1 SGDLS, CDR2 YYNGEE. The CDR3 is CASSPRDRGGTGELFF. Written as DNA, the CDR3 is TGTGCCAGCAGCCCCCGGGACAGGGGGGGCACCGGGGAGCTGTTTTTT.

Concerning this clone itself: One end of the junction is discordant with germline, which a read error may explain. The gene calls are TRBV20-1 and TRBJ2-1, with D possibly matching TRBD1 (5 bases). The CDR3 is 14 amino acids. Germline V lookup: CDR1 DFQATT, CDR2 SNEGSKA (reference sequence). CDR3 loop: CIAAQGAADNEQFF. CDR3 nucleotide sequence: TGCATTGCTGCTCAGGGTGCGGCAGACAATGAGCAGTTCTTC.

Ten or more counts support this clone. This chain joins TRBV6-1 and TRBJ1-1; 8 bases are shared with TRBD1. The CDR3 is 13 amino acids. Unmatched junction bases numbered 3, after V lost 5 bases and J lost 4 bases. Germline CDR1 reads MNHNS; CDR2 reads SASEGT. The CDR3 reads CASSSTGGTEAFF. CDR3 DNA sequence: TGTGCCAGCAGTTCTACAGGGGGCACTGAAGCTTTCTTT.

This clone has ten or more counts. This chain joins TRBV2 and TRBJ1-5, with 10 bases identical to TRBD1. Germline V gives CDR1 SNHLY, CDR2 FYNNEI. The CDR3 has 15 residues. Germline trimming cut 8 bases from V and 7 bases from J; bases unmatched to any gene: 11. CDR3 amino acids: CASWDGTGVGQPQHF. The CDR3 region has the DNA TGTGCCAGCTGGGATGGGACAGGGGTTGGACAGCCCCAGCATTTT.

This clone was found many times. The J gene is TRBJ2-3, the V gene TRBV24-1; tentative D call: TRBD1 (6 bases). Germline V gene data show CDR1 as KGHDR and CDR2 as SFDVKD. The CDR3 runs 12 residues. This CDR3 reads CGVRGTTDTQYF. The CDR3 region has the DNA TGTGGGGTAAGAGGGACAACAGATACGCAGTATTTT.

This clone was counted between two and nine times. A much larger clone is a single base away; this may be a read error. The genes are TRBV11-2 and TRBJ2-3, with 8 bases identical to TRBD2. With 5 bases clipped from V and 5 bases from J, the junction kept 9 bases outside the gene matches. The CDR3 contains 15 residues. Germline-derived CDR1 and CDR2 are SGHAT and FQNNGV. The CDR3 region is CASSLRGAWGDTQYF. CDR3 DNA sequence: TGTGCCAGCAGCCTGCGGGGGGCCTGGGGAGATACGCAGTATTTT.

In its sample, this clone was seen many times. This chain connects TRBV12-5 to TRBJ2-1, with D perhaps being TRBD1 or TRBD2 (6 bases each). The germline V gene has CDR1 LGHNT and CDR2 FRNRAP. There are 16 residues in the CDR3. Trimming cost V 6 bases and J 2 bases, with 17 bases left between them. This CDR3 reads CASGPSRGATYNEQFF. CDR3 sequence (DNA): TGTGCTAGTGGACCAAGTAGGGGGGCTACCTACAATGAGCAGTTCTTC.

This clone was counted many times. This chain links TRBV18 with TRBJ2-3; 11 bases are a match to TRBD2. Unmatched junction bases numbered 8, after V lost 6 bases and J lost 6 bases. There are 15 residues in the CDR3. The germline gives CDR1 KGHSH, CDR2 LQKENI. CDR3 in DNA: TGTGCCAGCTCGCTACTAGCGGGGGAAGGTGATACGCAGTATTTT. Its protein is CASSLLAGEGDTQYF.

As for this clone: A much larger clone lies a single base off, so this may be a read error. The chain employs TRBV25-1 and TRBJ2-3; D tentatively reads TRBD1 or TRBD2 (5 bases each). The V gene's germline CDR1 is MGHDK and CDR2 SYGVNS. V lost 6 bases and J 7 bases, leaving 11 bases between the germline ends. There are 12 residues in the CDR3. The CDR3 nucleotides read TGTGCCAGCAGCGTAGGGGAGTATACGCAGTATTTT. The encoded protein is CASSVGEYTQYF.

In this sample, this clone turned up many times. The chain employs TRBV19 and TRBJ1-1; D ambiguous. Trimming took 3 bases from V and 1 from J, leaving 3 bases between them. CDR3 size: 12 residues. Germline lookup yields CDR1 LNHDA and CDR2 SQIVND (reference sequence). The CDR3 spells CASSMGNTEAFF. Here the CDR3 DNA reads TGTGCCAGTAGTATGGGGAACACTGAAGCTTTCTTT.